These 23 T cell receptor beta chains originate from one sample sequenced in a study of shared clonotypes between healthy human individuals. As defined, naive CD8 cells were CD45RO-negative and positively selected for CCR7, with terminally differentiated effector memory CD45RA+ cells excluded. Method: immunoSEQ multiplex PCR; TCRdb's copy keeps in-frame clones and lacks some. The table shows nearly 2 million clones, with about 95% occurring only once. Sequencing was carried out using naive CD8+ T cells sorted from blood. Receptor source: a man younger than 35 in good health.

Concerning this clone: Other DNA sequences in this specimen translate into the identical CDR3. This rearrangement joins TRBV5-6 to TRBJ2-7, with TRBD2 as a possible D gene (5 bases). V lost 3 bases to trimming and J lost 0 bases, with 10 bases between them. Looked up from germline, CDR1 is SGHDT and CDR2 is YYEEEE. This CDR3 spans 14 amino acids. The CDR3 spells CASSSGGSSYEQYF. For the CDR3, the DNA is TGTGCCAGCAGCTCAGGTGGGAGCTCCTACGAGCAGTACTTC. Full variable domain (rest looked up from reference TRBV5-6 and TRBJ2-7): DAGVTQSPTHLIKTRGQQVTLRCSPKSGHDTVSWYQQALGQGPQFIFQYYEEEERQRGNFPDRFSGHQFPNYSSELNVNALLLGDSALYLCASSSGGSSYEQYFGPGTRLTVT.

The CDR3 here is CSVVRQGSFSGANVLTF. As DNA, the CDR3 is TGCAGCGTTGTTAGACAGGGTTCGTTCTCTGGGGCCAACGTCCTGACTTTC. The chain carries TRBV29-1 and TRBJ2-6; 7 positions agree with TRBD1. The CDR3 is made up of 17 amino acids. The germline V gene has CDR1 SQVTM and CDR2 ANQGSEA. The V and J ends lost 4 bases and 0 bases, in that order; junction bases with no gene match: 9.

The J gene is TRBJ1-1, the V gene TRBV2; no clear D. Between the trimmed V and J ends, which lost 5 bases and 11 bases, there was a span of 18 bases. The CDR3 runs to 13 residues. Germline values: CDR1 SNHLY, CDR2 FYNNEI. DNA for the CDR3: TGTGCCAGCAGTCAGAACGGGTCTCCCGAGGCTTTCTTT. Translated: CASSQNGSPEAFF.

The J gene is TRBJ2-7, the V gene TRBV6-1, with unresolved D. V was shortened by 8 bases and J by 10 bases, with 15 bases between the two germline ends. From germline, CDR1 is MNHNS and CDR2 SASEGT. The CDR3 is 11 residues long. DNA for the CDR3: TGTGCCAGCGTAAAGGGAAACCTCCAGTACTTC. Its protein is CASVKGNLQYF.

V and J are TRBV5-4 and TRBJ2-7; 7 bases match TRBD2. Germline assignment: CDR1 SGHNT and CDR2 YYREEE (reference sequence). The CDR3 sequence is 14 residues long. The J segment lost 3 bases and the V segment lost 1 base, leaving 4 bases of the junction unmatched. The CDR3 protein is CASSLHASGYEQYF. The CDR3 nucleotides are TGTGCCAGCAGCTTGCACGCTAGCGGCTACGAGCAGTACTTC.

The J gene is TRBJ2-1, the V gene TRBV28, with D unclear. The germline V gene has CDR1 MDHEN and CDR2 SYDVKM. This CDR3 has 14 residues. Deletions cut 1 base from V and 10 bases from J, with 14 bases between. The CDR3: CASSLYDNQPEQFF. CDR3 sequence (DNA): TGTGCCAGCAGTTTATACGACAACCAGCCAGAGCAGTTCTTC.

A note on this clone: This specimen includes other DNA sequences encoding the same CDR3. The V and J genes are TRBV30 and TRBJ2-7, with D uncertain. The CDR3 runs to 13 residues. CDR1 is GTSNPN, CDR2 SVGIG, per germline (reference sequence). V gave up 3 bases and J gave up 0 bases, with 9 bases separating them. The CDR3 sequence: CAWSVATSYEQYF. In DNA, the CDR3 is TGTGCCTGGAGCGTAGCCACCTCCTACGAGCAGTACTTC.

The genes are TRBV29-1 and TRBJ2-3; possible D gene TRBD2, 5 bases. V gave up 0 bases and J gave up 5 bases, with 12 bases separating them. Germline V lookup: CDR1 SQVTM, CDR2 ANQGSEA. The length of the CDR3 is 14 residues. In DNA form, the CDR3 reads TGCAGCGTTGAAGATCTGACCGAGGGAGATACGCAGTATTTT. It encodes CSVEDLTEGDTQYF.

This chain joins TRBV19 and TRBJ2-1, with a weak D call TRBD1 (6 bases). Trimming pared 7 bases from V and 0 bases from J, leaving 13 bases between. CDR1 LNHDA and CDR2 SQIVND come from the germline V gene (reference sequence). The CDR3 is 15 residues long. CDR3 region: CASMETGSSYNEQFF. The CDR3 region has the DNA TGTGCCAGTATGGAAACAGGGTCCTCCTACAATGAGCAGTTCTTC.

In DNA, the CDR3 is TGTGCCAGTAGTCCGTACGGGAACACTGAAGCTTTCTTT. It specifies CASSPYGNTEAFF. This chain uses TRBV19 with TRBJ1-1; D not certain. This CDR3 has 13 residues. CDR1 and CDR2 from the germline V gene are LNHDA and SQIVND (reference sequence). The germline V and J ends were trimmed by 5 bases and 1 base, with 8 bases remaining between them.

The J gene is TRBJ1-2, the V gene TRBV6-5, with D maybe TRBD1 (6 bases). Germline V gene lookup returns CDR1 MNHEY and CDR2 SVGAGI. CDR3 length: 14 residues. Trimming removed 8 bases at V and 8 bases at J, with 21 bases between. The CDR3 DNA reads as TGTGCCAGCCTCTTCCGGTGGGGGGCGGACGGCTACACCTTC. This sequence encodes CASLFRWGADGYTF.

V gene TRBV16 combines with J gene TRBJ2-7, with 10 bases that match TRBD2. CDR1 and CDR2 from the germline V gene are KGHSY and FQNENV. The CDR3 runs to 15 residues. J lost 0 bases, V lost 2 bases, and 1 base had no gene match. The CDR3 coding sequence is TGTGCCAGCAGCCAAACTAGCGGGGTCTCCTACGAGCAGTACTTC. Residues: CASSQTSGVSYEQYF.

The chain links TRBV6-5 to TRBJ2-1; 7 bases map to TRBD1. The V segment lost 7 bases and the J segment 5 bases; nucleotides outside the gene matches: 2. Looked up from germline, CDR1 is MNHEY and CDR2 is SVGAGI. There are 12 residues in the CDR3. CDR3 DNA sequence: TGTGCCAGCACCGGACAGGACAATGAGCAGTTCTTC. It is translated as CASTGQDNEQFF.

The rearrangement links TRBV18 to TRBJ2-3, with 10 bases that match TRBD2. This CDR3 region has 17 residues. Per the germline V gene, CDR1 is KGHSH and CDR2 is LQKENI. V was clipped by 3 bases and J by 2 bases; unmatched bases: 8. CDR3 in amino acids: CASSPGLAGAFTDTQYF. The CDR3 nucleotides are TGTGCCAGCTCACCGGGGCTAGCGGGGGCCTTCACAGATACGCAGTATTTT.

CDR3 DNA sequence: TGTGCCAGCAGCAATATGACAGGGGTGGAAGAGACCCAGTACTTC. Translated: CASSNMTGVEETQYF. The genes are TRBV21-1 and TRBJ2-5; the tabulated D call, TRBD1, remains unverified against the DNA. TRBV21-1 is an annotated pseudogene. The CDR3 covers 15 residues.

The rearrangement joins TRBV27 to TRBJ2-1, with 7 bases identical to TRBD2. Germline lookup yields CDR1 MNHEY and CDR2 SMNVEV (reference sequence). Trimming at V came to 0 bases and at J to 5 bases, leaving 4 bases not matched to a gene. This CDR3 spans 15 amino acids. DNA of the CDR3: TGTGCCAGCAGTTTATCTAGACTAGCTCACAATGAGCAGTTCTTC. Translating gives CASSLSRLAHNEQFF.

This clone was detected only once. Other DNA sequences from this sample encode an identical CDR3 as well. The rearrangement joins TRBV27 to TRBJ1-1, with D maybe TRBD1 (6 bases). The CDR3 spans 14 residues. V dropped 2 bases and J dropped 4 bases, with 11 bases sitting between them. Per germline, CDR1 MNHEY and CDR2 SMNVEV (reference sequence). The CDR3 region is CASSLQGLGTEAFF. CDR3 DNA: TGTGCCAGCAGTTTACAGGGGCTCGGCACTGAAGCTTTCTTT.

The chain recombines TRBV6-6 with TRBJ2-7, with 7 bases aligning to TRBD1. The germline V gene encodes CDR1 MNHNY and CDR2 SVGAGI (reference sequence). The CDR3 is 14 residues long. The V segment lost 4 bases and the J segment 4 bases; nucleotides outside the gene matches: 7. CDR3 amino acids: CASSSRTGKYEQYF. The DNA of the CDR3 is TGTGCCAGCAGTTCTCGGACAGGAAAGTACGAGCAGTACTTC.

Comment on this clone: Additional DNA sequences in this sample encode the identical CDR3. This chain links TRBV27 with TRBJ1-1; no reliable D call. V dropped 3 bases and J dropped 2 bases, with 7 bases sitting between them. The germline CDR1 and CDR2 sequences are MNHEY and SMNVEV (reference sequence). The CDR3 extends over 13 amino acids. As DNA, the CDR3 is TGTGCCAGCAGTTTTGGCAGCAACACTGAAGCTTTCTTT. Amino acids: CASSFGSNTEAFF.

The V and J genes are TRBV5-1 and TRBJ1-1, with a tentative D call TRBD1 (5 bases). V lost 2 bases to trimming and J lost 6 bases, with 14 bases between them. The V gene's germline CDR1 is SGHRS and CDR2 YFSETQ. The CDR3 length is 14 residues. The CDR3 protein is CASSFRTGTAEAFF. For the CDR3, the DNA is TGCGCCAGCAGCTTCCGAACAGGAACGGCTGAAGCTTTCTTT.

The CDR3 DNA is TGTGCCAGCAGCGATTCCGGGTTCCGCTACGAGCAGTACTTC. Encoded protein: CASSDSGFRYEQYF. V is TRBV13 and J is TRBJ2-7; D uncertain. Trimming left V 5 bases short and J 3 bases short, with 14 bases between. This CDR3 has 14 residues. Germline CDR1 is PRHDT and CDR2 is FYEKMQ (reference sequence).

This chain uses TRBV15 with TRBJ2-5, with 11 bases lining up with TRBD1. CDR3 length equals 16 residues. V shed 3 bases and J 4 bases; nucleotides not matched to a gene: 7. From germline, CDR1 is LNHNV and CDR2 YYDKDF (reference sequence). The DNA of the CDR3 is TGTGCCACCAGCAGGGGGAGGACAGGGGGCGGAGAGACCCAGTACTTC. Its protein product is CATSRGRTGGGETQYF.

This chain joins TRBV6-5 and TRBJ2-7, with D possibly matching TRBD1 (5 bases). Trimming took off 0 bases at V and 0 bases at J, with 12 bases between the two ends. CDR1 is MNHEY, CDR2 SVGAGI, per germline. This CDR3 has 16 residues. The CDR3 reads CASSYSTPGSSYEQYF. In nucleotides, the CDR3 is TGTGCCAGCAGTTACTCTACGCCAGGGTCCTCCTACGAGCAGTACTTC.